These T cell receptor beta chains were read from a single sample in a study of cytomegalovirus exposure and HLA in healthy donors. Sequenced by immunoSEQ multiplex PCR; TCRdb stores in-frame clones only, minus some. The repertoire includes roughly 100,000 clones, around 77% of them detected once, and roughly 9.6% sits in the top ten. The specimen sequenced was PBMCs. These receptors all stem from a male donor in good health and CMV-seropositive. Each CDR3 is given with its conserved first and last residue. The D gene is left open where the match is weak.

v_call d_call cdr3_aa
TRBV4-1 TRBD1 CASSRPGQGYEQYF
TRBV5-1 . CASSLGLVGEQYF
TRBV11-2 . CASSPQMNTEAFF
TRBV4-3 . CASKVQPLSGEQFF
TRBV7-2 TRBD2 CASSLRLAGPYEQYF
TRBV7-2 . CASSFSESEQFF
TRBV7-9 . CASSFRGPDTQYF
TRBV19 TRBD1 CASSTPRTGQGAFF
TRBV5-4 TRBD2 CASSLQTSGSYNEQFF
TRBV5-4 TRBD1 CASRKQGGGYTF
TRBV5-1 . CASSLEPGSLCEQYF
TRBV19 TRBD1 CASSVGQGKNTEAFF
TRBV28 TRBD2 CASSSISGRAGVDF
TRBV5-4 TRBD2 CASSLPGGYNEQFF
TRBV7-6 TRBD2 CASSPLSGGGNEQYF
TRBV19 TRBD2 CASSRFKLAGADEQYF
TRBV6-1 TRBD2 CASSRGGAGSYEQYF
TRBV13 . CASSLNVGEMNTEAFF
TRBV4-1 . CASSLGGVTSNEQFF
TRBV29-1 . CSVPDRLQETQYF
TRBV7-2 TRBD1 CASSFSTGASYEQYF
TRBV25-1 TRBD2 CASRTSGRAVSSYEQYF